A selection of T cell receptor beta chains follows, all from one sample in a study of shared clonotypes between healthy human individuals. TCRdb keeps only in-frame clones here, not all; method: immunoSEQ multiplex PCR. The table lists more than 1,200,000 clones, around 98.5% of them singletons. The sequencing input was naive CD4+ T cells sorted from blood. The receptors stem from a man aged 25-45 years in good health. CDR3s include the opening cysteine and the closing phenylalanine or tryptophan. The D gene is left open where the match is weak. The size of a clone is reported for some rows only, either as once, few or many, or as a class for expanded clones.

TRBV9	once	TRBD2	TRBJ2-3	CASSATAGGRVADTQYF	TGTGCCAGCAGCGCCACAGCTGGCGGGAGGGTGGCGGATACGCAGTATTTT
TRBV5-1	.	.	TRBJ2-7	CASSLSGSYHYEQYF	TGCGCCAGCAGCTTGAGTGGGTCGTACCACTACGAGCAGTACTTC
TRBV5-1	.	.	TRBJ2-3	CASTLSFGTDTQYF	TGCGCCAGCACTCTGAGCTTCGGCACAGATACGCAGTATTTT
TRBV9	.	.	TRBJ2-1	CASSAKARGEQFF	TGTGCCAGCAGCGCAAAGGCACGGGGTGAGCAGTTCTTC
TRBV5-1	.	.	TRBJ2-1	CASSQQGSYNEQFF	TGCGCCAGCAGCCAACAGGGTTCCTACAATGAGCAGTTCTTC
TRBV4-2	.	TRBD2	TRBJ2-2	CASSQVLAGGLTGELFF	TGTGCCAGCAGCCAAGTACTAGCGGGAGGGCTCACCGGGGAGCTGTTTTTT
TRBV6-6	.	.	TRBJ1-3	CASSYSGPTNTIYF	TGTGCCAGCAGTTACTCCGGGCCCACAAACACCATATATTTT
TRBV5-1	.	TRBD1	TRBJ2-7	CASSLKTQDRDPYEQYF	TGCGCCAGCAGCTTGAAGACACAAGACAGGGATCCGTACGAGCAGTACTTC
TRBV10-3	.	TRBD2	TRBJ2-1	CAISERGRAEGEQFF	TGTGCCATCAGTGAGCGCGGGAGGGCCGAGGGTGAGCAGTTCTTC
TRBV6-5	.	.	TRBJ2-7	CASSYGQHGEQYF	TGTGCCAGCAGTTATGGGCAGCACGGGGAGCAGTACTTC
TRBV30	.	.	TRBJ1-2	CACLPSRDGYTF	TGTGCCTGCCTCCCGAGCAGAGATGGCTACACCTTC
TRBV28	.	.	TRBJ1-1	CASSSPPGKSKAEAFF	TGTGCCAGCAGTTCTCCCCCGGGGAAATCAAAAGCTGAAGCTTTCTTT
TRBV19	.	.	TRBJ1-4	CASSIVGQTFATNEKLFF	TGTGCCAGTAGTATAGTCGGACAGACTTTTGCAACTAATGAAAAACTGTTTTTT
TRBV6-5	.	.	TRBJ2-7	CASSSDISYEQYF	TGTGCCAGCAGTTCCGACATCTCCTACGAGCAGTACTTC
TRBV18	.	TRBD1	TRBJ2-1	CASSPLAGTGGNEQFF	TGTGCCAGCTCACCACTCGCCGGGACAGGGGGGAATGAGCAGTTCTTC
TRBV9	.	TRBD2	TRBJ2-1	CASSPSSAGGPPEQFF	TGTGCCAGCAGCCCGAGTTCGGCGGGAGGGCCTCCTGAGCAGTTCTTC
TRBV6-5	.	.	TRBJ2-1	CASSPGGASYNEQFF	TGTGCCAGCAGTCCTGGGGGGGCAAGTTACAATGAGCAGTTCTTC
TRBV20-1	.	.	TRBJ2-7	CSAGTGGEQYF	TGCAGTGCTGGCACCGGGGGCGAGCAGTACTTC
TRBV14	.	TRBD1	TRBJ2-7	CASSHLDRAYEQYF	TGTGCCAGCAGCCACCTGGACAGGGCCTACGAGCAGTACTTC
TRBV19	.	.	TRBJ2-1	CASSPRDLTYNEQFF	TGTGCCAGTAGTCCCCGGGACCTAACGTACAATGAGCAGTTCTTC
TRBV2	.	.	TRBJ2-5	CASSEVRGGETQYF	TGTGCCAGCAGTGAAGTTAGGGGAGGCGAGACCCAGTACTTC
TRBV27	.	.	TRBJ2-7	CASSSWPALDSGPYEQYF	TGTGCCAGCAGTTCCTGGCCAGCACTCGACTCGGGACCTTACGAGCAGTACTTC
TRBV6-5	.	TRBD2	TRBJ2-7	CASSRTSGIYEQYF	TGTGCCAGCAGCCGGACTAGCGGGATTTACGAGCAGTACTTC
TRBV7-8	.	.	TRBJ2-2	CASSFGGELFF	TGTGCCAGCAGCTTTGGCGGGGAGCTGTTTTTT
TRBV18	.	TRBD2	TRBJ2-1	CASSLLTGIAGAKSEQFF	TGTGCCAGCTCACTACTCACCGGGATAGCGGGAGCTAAGAGTGAGCAGTTCTTC
TRBV5-5	.	.	TRBJ2-7	CASSLQLEGTTNF	TGTGCCAGCAGCTTGCAGTTGGAGGGAACCACAAACTTC
TRBV29-1	.	TRBD1	TRBJ2-3	CSVDVRQGEDTQYF	TGCAGCGTTGACGTTCGGCAGGGGGAGGATACGCAGTATTTT
TRBV7-3	.	.	TRBJ2-3	CASSLKGDTDTQYF	TGTGCCAGCAGCTTAAAAGGGGACACAGATACGCAGTATTTT
TRBV28	once	.	TRBJ2-7	CASSIPTVSYEQYF	TGTGCCAGCAGTATACCGACAGTTTCCTACGAGCAGTACTTC
TRBV5-8	.	TRBD2	TRBJ2-7	CASRDSGSRYEQYF	TGTGCCAGCAGAGATAGCGGGAGTAGGTACGAGCAGTACTTC
TRBV11-3	.	.	TRBJ1-1	CASSLDGGNTEAFF	TGTGCCAGCAGCCTAGACGGGGGGAACACTGAAGCTTTCTTT
TRBV5-4	.	.	TRBJ2-1	CASSLVGSSQEQFF	TGTGCCAGCAGCTTGGTGGGTAGTTCGCAGGAGCAGTTCTTC
TRBV15	.	.	TRBJ2-7	CATRIGASYEQYF	TGTGCCACCAGAATTGGAGCCTCCTACGAGCAGTACTTC
TRBV7-2	.	.	TRBJ1-5	CASTRKGRGSNQPQHF	TGTGCCAGCACCCGAAAGGGAAGGGGGAGCAATCAGCCCCAGCATTTT
TRBV5-4	.	TRBD2	TRBJ2-7	CASSSSRGLARLGEQYF	TGTGCCAGCAGCTCTTCACGCGGACTAGCCAGGTTGGGCGAGCAGTACTTC
TRBV30	.	.	TRBJ2-1	CAWRLAVQYNEQFF	TGTGCCTGGAGATTAGCGGTACAGTACAATGAGCAGTTCTTC
TRBV2	once	TRBD2	TRBJ2-7	CATLSVAGVPYEQYF	TGTGCCACTTTATCAGTAGCGGGGGTACCCTACGAGCAGTACTTC
TRBV23-1	.	.	TRBJ2-7	CASSRKDSYEQYF	TGCGCCAGCAGTAGGAAAGACTCCTACGAGCAGTACTTC
TRBV2	.	.	TRBJ2-3	CASNKGGSTDTQYF	TGTGCCAGTAACAAGGGGGGATCCACAGATACGCAGTATTTT
TRBV7-6	.	.	TRBJ2-5	CASSRRQGGQETQYF	TGTGCCAGCAGCCGCCGACAGGGAGGGCAAGAGACCCAGTACTTC
TRBV9	.	.	TRBJ2-7	CASSVETSYEQYF	TGTGCCAGCAGCGTCGAGACTAGTTACGAGCAGTACTTC
TRBV19	.	TRBD1	TRBJ2-3	CASSVRDREDTQYF	TGTGCCAGTAGTGTCCGGGACAGGGAAGATACGCAGTATTTT
TRBV27	.	.	TRBJ1-5	CASSLGTPNQPQHF	TGTGCCAGCAGTTTGGGGACACCTAATCAGCCCCAGCATTTT
TRBV7-2	.	TRBD1	TRBJ1-5	CASSLDRVNQPQHF	TGTGCCAGCAGCTTGGACAGGGTCAATCAGCCCCAGCATTTT
TRBV4-2	.	TRBD1	TRBJ2-3	CASSQVAGQGADTQYF	TGTGCCAGCAGCCAAGTCGCGGGACAGGGGGCAGATACGCAGTATTTT
TRBV5-1	.	.	TRBJ1-1	CASSLAPTGNTEAFF	TGCGCCAGCAGCTTGGCCCCGACAGGGAACACTGAAGCTTTCTTT
TRBV5-1	.	.	TRBJ1-2	CASSPQGGGGGNYGYTF	TGCGCCAGCAGCCCGCAGGGAGGCGGCGGCGGGAACTATGGCTACACCTTC